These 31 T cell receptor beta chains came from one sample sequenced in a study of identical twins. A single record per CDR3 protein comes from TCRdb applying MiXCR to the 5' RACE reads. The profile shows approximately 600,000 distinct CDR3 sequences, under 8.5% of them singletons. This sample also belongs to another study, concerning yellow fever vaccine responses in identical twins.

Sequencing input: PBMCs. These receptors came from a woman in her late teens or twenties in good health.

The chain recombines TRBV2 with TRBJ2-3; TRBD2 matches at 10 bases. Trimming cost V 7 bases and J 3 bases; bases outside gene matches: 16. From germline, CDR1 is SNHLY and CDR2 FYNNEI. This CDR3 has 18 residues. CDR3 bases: TGTGCCAGCAACAGTCTAGCGGGAGTTACGTTAGGGACAGATACGCAGTATTTT. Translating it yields CASNSLAGVTLGTDTQYF.

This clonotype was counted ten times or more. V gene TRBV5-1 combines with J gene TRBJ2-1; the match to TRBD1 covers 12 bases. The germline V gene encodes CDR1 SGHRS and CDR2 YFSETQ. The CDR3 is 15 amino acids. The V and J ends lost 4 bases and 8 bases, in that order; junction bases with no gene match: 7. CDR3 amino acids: CASSHRDRGHHEQFF. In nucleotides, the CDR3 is TGCGCCAGCAGCCACCGGGACAGGGGGCATCATGAGCAGTTCTTC.

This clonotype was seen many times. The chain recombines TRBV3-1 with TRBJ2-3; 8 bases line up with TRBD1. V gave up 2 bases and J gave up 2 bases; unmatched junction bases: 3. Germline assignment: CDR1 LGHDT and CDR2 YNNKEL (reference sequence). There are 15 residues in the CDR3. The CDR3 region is CASSQRQGNTDTQYF. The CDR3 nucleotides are TGTGCCAGCAGCCAACGACAGGGGAACACAGATACGCAGTATTTT.

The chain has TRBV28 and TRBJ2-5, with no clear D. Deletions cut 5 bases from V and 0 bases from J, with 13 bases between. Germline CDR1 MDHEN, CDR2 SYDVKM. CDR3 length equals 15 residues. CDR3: CASSPSRWYQETQYF. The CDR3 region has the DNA TGTGCCAGCAGTCCCTCTCGGTGGTACCAAGAGACCCAGTACTTC.

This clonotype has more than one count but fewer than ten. The CDR3 here is CSARTGGPGELFF. CDR3 coding DNA: TGCAGCGCAAGGACAGGGGGCCCCGGGGAGCTGTTTTTT. The V call is TRBV29-1, the J call TRBJ2-2, with 11 bases identical to TRBD1. The CDR3 length is 13 residues. CDR1 is SQVTM and CDR2 is ANQGSEA in the germline V gene. Losses at the gene ends were 7 bases for V and 6 bases for J; bases not matched to a gene: 4.

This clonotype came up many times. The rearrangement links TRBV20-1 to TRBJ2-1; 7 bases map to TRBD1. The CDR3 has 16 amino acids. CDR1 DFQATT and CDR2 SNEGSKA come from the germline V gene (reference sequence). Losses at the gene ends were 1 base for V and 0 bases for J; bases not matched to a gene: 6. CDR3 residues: CSARVDRLSSYNEQFF. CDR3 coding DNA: TGCAGTGCTAGAGTGGACAGGTTAAGCTCCTACAATGAGCAGTTCTTC.

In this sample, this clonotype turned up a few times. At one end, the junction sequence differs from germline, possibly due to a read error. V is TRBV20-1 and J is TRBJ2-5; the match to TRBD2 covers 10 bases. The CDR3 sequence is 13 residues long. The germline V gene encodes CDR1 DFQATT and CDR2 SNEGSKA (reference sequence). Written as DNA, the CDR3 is TGCAGTGCTAGACTAGCGGGGGCCGGGGGTATACACTTC. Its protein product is CSARLAGAGGIHF.

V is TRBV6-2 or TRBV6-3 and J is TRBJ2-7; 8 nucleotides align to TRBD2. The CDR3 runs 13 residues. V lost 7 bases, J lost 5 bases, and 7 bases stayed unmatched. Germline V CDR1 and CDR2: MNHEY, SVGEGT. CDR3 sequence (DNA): TGTGCCAGCAAAACTAGCGGAAAGCACGAGCAGTACTTC. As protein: CASKTSGKHEQYF.

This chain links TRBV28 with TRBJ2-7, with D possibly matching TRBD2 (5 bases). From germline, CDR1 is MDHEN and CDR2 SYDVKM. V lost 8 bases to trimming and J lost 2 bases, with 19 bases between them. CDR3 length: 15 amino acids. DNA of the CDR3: TGTGCCAGCCTTGGCCTGGGGAGCTGGGCCTACGAGCAGTACTTC. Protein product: CASLGLGSWAYEQYF.

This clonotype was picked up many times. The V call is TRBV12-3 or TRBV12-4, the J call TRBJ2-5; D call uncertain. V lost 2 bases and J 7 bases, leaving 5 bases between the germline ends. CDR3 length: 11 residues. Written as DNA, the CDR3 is TGTGCCAGCAGTTTATCCGGGACCCAGTACTTC. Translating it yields CASSLSGTQYF.

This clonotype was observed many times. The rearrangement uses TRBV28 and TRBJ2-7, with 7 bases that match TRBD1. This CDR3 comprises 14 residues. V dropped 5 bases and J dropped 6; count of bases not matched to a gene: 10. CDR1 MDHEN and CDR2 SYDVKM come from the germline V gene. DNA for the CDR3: TGTGCCAGCAGTCGCATATCTGGGACAGTCGAGCAGTACGTC. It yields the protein CASSRISGTVEQYV.

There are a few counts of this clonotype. CDR3 bases: TGTGCCAGCAGCTTAACCGGGACTAGCGGGAGGATAGGGGGGACAGATACGCAGTATTTT. It codes for CASSLTGTSGRIGGTDTQYF. V usage is TRBV7-3 and J usage is TRBJ2-3, with 15 positions matching TRBD2. CDR1 is SGHTA and CDR2 is FQGTGA in the germline V gene. J gave up 3 bases and V 0 bases, and 10 bases lay outside the gene matches. The CDR3 has 20 amino acids.

Here the CDR3 DNA reads TGTGCCACCCGGGGGACTAGCTCCAATGAGCAGTTCTTC. Translation: CATRGTSSNEQFF. The chain combines TRBV10-3 with TRBJ2-1; 9 bases line up with TRBD2. V shed 10 bases and J 6 bases; nucleotides not matched to a gene: 7. The CDR3 covers 13 residues. From germline, CDR1 is ENHRY and CDR2 SYGVKD.

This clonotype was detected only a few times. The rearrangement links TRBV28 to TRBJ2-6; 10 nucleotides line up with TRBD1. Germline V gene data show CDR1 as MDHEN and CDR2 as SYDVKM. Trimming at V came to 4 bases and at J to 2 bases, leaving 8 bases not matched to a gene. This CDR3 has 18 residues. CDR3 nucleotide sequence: TGTGCCAGCAGTTACCAGACAGGGGGCTTAACTGGGGCCAACGTCCTGACTTTC. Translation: CASSYQTGGLTGANVLTF.

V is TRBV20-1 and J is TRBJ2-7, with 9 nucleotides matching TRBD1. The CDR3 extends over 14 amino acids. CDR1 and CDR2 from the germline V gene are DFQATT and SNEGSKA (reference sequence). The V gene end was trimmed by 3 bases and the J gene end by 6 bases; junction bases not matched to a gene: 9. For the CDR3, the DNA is TGCAGTGCTAGGATGACAGGGGGTATCGGCGAGCAGTACTTC. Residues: CSARMTGGIGEQYF.

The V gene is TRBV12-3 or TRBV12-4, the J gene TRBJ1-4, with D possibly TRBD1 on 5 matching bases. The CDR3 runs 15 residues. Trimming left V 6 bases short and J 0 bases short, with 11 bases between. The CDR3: CASSDSSATNEKLFF. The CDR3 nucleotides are TGTGCCAGCAGCGACAGTTCGGCAACTAATGAAAAACTGTTTTTT.

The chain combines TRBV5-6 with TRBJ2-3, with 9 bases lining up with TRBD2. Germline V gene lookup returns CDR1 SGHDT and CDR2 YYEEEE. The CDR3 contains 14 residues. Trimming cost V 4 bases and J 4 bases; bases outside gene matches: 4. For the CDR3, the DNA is TGTGCCAGCAGCCCTAGCGGGAAGTCAGATACGCAGTATTTT. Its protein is CASSPSGKSDTQYF.

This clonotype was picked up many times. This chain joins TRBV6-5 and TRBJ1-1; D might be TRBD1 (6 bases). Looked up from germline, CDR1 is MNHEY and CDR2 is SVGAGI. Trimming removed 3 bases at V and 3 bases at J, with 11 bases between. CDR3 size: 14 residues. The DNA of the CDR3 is TGTGCCAGCAGTTATTTCGGGGGCGACACTGAAGCTTTCTTT. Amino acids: CASSYFGGDTEAFF.

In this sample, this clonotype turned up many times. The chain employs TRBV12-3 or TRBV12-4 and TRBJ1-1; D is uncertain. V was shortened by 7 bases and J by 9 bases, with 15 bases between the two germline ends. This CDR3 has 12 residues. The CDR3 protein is CASTPGGPQAFF. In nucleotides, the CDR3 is TGTGCCAGCACCCCCGGCGGGCCCCAAGCTTTCTTT.

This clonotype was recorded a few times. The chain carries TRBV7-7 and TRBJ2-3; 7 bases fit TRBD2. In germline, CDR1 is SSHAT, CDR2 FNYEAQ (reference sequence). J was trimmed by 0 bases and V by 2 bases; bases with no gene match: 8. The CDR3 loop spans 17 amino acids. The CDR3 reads CASSLLERGESTDTQYF. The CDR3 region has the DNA TGTGCCAGCAGCTTATTGGAGCGGGGAGAAAGCACAGATACGCAGTATTTT.

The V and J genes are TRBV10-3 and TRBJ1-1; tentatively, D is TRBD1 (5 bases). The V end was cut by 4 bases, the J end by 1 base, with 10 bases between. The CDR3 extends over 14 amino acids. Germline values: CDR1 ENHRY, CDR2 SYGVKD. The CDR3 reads CAISGGRGNTEAFF. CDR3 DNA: TGTGCCATCAGTGGAGGTAGGGGGAACACTGAAGCTTTCTTT.

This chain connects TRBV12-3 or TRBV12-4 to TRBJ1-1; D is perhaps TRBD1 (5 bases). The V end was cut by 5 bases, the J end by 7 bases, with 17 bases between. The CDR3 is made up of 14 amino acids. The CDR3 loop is CASSLTGGGSEAFF. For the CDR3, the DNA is TGTGCCAGCAGTCTCACGGGGGGGGGAAGTGAAGCTTTCTTT.

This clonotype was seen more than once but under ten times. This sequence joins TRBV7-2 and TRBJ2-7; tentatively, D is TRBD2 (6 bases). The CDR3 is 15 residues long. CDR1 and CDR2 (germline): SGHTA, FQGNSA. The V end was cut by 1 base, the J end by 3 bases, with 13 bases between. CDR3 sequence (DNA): TGTGCCAGCAGCTTAGAACTAGCCCTAAACTACGAGCAGTACTTC. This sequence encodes CASSLELALNYEQYF.

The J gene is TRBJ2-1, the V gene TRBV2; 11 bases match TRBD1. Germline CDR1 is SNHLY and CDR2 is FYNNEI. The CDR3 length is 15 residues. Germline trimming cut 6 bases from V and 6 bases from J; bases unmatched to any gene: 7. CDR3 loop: CASRTPGTGGNEQFF. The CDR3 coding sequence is TGTGCCAGCAGAACACCCGGGACAGGGGGCAATGAGCAGTTCTTC.

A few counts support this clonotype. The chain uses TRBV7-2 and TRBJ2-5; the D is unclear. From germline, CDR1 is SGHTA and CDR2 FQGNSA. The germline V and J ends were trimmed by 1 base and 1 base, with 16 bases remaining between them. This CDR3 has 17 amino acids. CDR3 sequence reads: CASSLVSALRVQETQYF. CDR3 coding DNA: TGTGCCAGCAGCTTAGTGTCAGCGTTAAGGGTCCAAGAGACCCAGTACTTC.

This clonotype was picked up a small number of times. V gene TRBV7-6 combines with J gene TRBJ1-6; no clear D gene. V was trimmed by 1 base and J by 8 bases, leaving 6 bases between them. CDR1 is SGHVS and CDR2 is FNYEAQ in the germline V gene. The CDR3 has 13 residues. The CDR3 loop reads CASSLEFDSPLHF. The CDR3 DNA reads TGTGCCAGCAGCTTAGAGTTTGATTCACCCCTCCACTTT.

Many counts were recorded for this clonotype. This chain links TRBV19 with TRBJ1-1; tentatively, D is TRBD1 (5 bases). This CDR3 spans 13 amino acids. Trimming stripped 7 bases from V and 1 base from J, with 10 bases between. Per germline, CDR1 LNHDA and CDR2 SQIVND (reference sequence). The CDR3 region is CASKRGENTEAFF. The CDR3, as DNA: TGTGCCAGTAAAAGGGGAGAGAACACTGAAGCTTTCTTT.

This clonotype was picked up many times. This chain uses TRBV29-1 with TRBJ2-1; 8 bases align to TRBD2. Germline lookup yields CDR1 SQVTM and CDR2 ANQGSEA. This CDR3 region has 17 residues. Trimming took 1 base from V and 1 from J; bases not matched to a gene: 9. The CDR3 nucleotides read TGCAGCGTTGAAGGCCGGGTAGCGGGGACTTCCTACAATGAGCAGTTCTTC. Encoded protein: CSVEGRVAGTSYNEQFF.

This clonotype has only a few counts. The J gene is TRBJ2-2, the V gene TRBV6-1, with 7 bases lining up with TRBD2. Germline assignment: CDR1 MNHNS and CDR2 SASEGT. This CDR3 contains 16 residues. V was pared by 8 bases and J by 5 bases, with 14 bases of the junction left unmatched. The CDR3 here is CASANVRGSGTGELFF. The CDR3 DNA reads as TGTGCCAGCGCCAACGTACGCGGGAGTGGGACCGGGGAGCTGTTTTTT.

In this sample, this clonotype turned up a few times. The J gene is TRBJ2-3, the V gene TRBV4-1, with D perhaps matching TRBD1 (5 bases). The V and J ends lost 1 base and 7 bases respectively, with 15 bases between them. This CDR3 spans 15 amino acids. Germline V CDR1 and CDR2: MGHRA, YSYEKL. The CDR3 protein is CASSQGVADSHTQYF. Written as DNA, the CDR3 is TGCGCCAGCAGCCAAGGGGTTGCCGACAGCCATACGCAGTATTTT.

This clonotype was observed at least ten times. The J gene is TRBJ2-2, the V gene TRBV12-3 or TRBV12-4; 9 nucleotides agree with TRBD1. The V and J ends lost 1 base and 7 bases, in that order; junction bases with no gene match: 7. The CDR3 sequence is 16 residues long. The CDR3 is CASSLVGTGTIGELFF. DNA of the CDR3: TGTGCCAGCAGTTTAGTCGGGACAGGGACGATCGGGGAGCTGTTTTTT.